Each of the 9 T cell receptor beta chains below was sequenced from the same sample in a study of cytotoxic CD8 clonotypes in ibrutinib-treated CLL. Libraries were prepared by immunoSEQ multiplex PCR; TCRdb keeps only in-frame clonotypes and omits some of them. Of over 150,000 clones detected, over 55% appear once; the ten largest clones hold roughly 13%. Specimen: PBMCs, collected after 24 months of ibrutinib treatment. The origin of the receptors is a human donor with chronic lymphocytic leukemia.

This rearrangement joins TRBV4-3 to TRBJ2-7; D is ambiguous. V was clipped by 1 base and J by 3 bases, with 13 bases between them. The CDR3 loop spans 15 amino acids. From germline, CDR1 is LGHNA and CDR2 YSLEER. The CDR3 nucleotides are TGCGCCAGCAGCCAAGGGGCGCAGGTGGGCTACGAGCAGTACTTC. It is translated as CASSQGAQVGYEQYF.

The chain is built from TRBV5-4 and TRBJ1-5, with a weak D call TRBD1 (6 bases). This CDR3 comprises 16 residues. V shed 0 bases and J shed 1 base, with 11 bases lying between them. Germline CDR1 and CDR2: SGHNT and YYREEE (reference sequence). In DNA form, the CDR3 reads TGTGCCAGCAGCTTGGCGGGGGCTGGGAGCAATCAGCCCCAGCATTTT. Translated: CASSLAGAGSNQPQHF.

The chain joins TRBV27 to TRBJ1-1; unclear D gene. Trimming left V 3 bases short and J 1 base short, with 3 bases between. This CDR3 contains 12 residues. Germline V lookup: CDR1 MNHEY, CDR2 SMNVEV (reference sequence). The CDR3 DNA reads TGTGCCAGCAGTTTGAAGAACACTGAAGCTTTCTTT. This encodes CASSLKNTEAFF.

The chain is built from TRBV11-2 and TRBJ2-5, with 9 bases fitting TRBD2. V shed 1 base and J 1 base; nucleotides not matched to a gene: 4. The CDR3 runs 16 residues. Germline V gene sequence: CDR1 SGHAT, CDR2 FQNNGV. CDR3 in amino acids: CASSLVPSGVQETQYF. CDR3 coding DNA: TGTGCCAGCAGCTTAGTGCCTAGCGGGGTCCAAGAGACCCAGTACTTC.

This chain connects TRBV5-6 to TRBJ2-7, with D possibly being TRBD1 (7 bases). CDR3 length: 15 amino acids. CDR1 is SGHDT and CDR2 is YYEEEE in the germline V gene. V lost 7 bases and J 2 bases, leaving 19 bases between the germline ends. The CDR3 DNA is TGTGCCAGCGGCGGGGACAGTATCCCGGCCTACGAGCAGTACTTC. As protein: CASGGDSIPAYEQYF.

This chain joins TRBV5-1 and TRBJ2-7, with D possibly being TRBD1 (6 bases). The V gene lost 4 bases and the J gene lost 0 bases, with 11 bases spanning the gap. Per germline, CDR1 SGHRS and CDR2 YFSETQ. CDR3 length: 14 residues. The CDR3 spells CASSLRDTSYEQYF. The CDR3 region has the DNA TGCGCCAGCAGCCTCCGGGACACCTCCTACGAGCAGTACTTC.

CDR3 sequence reads: CASSLALWEGEAFF. CDR3 nucleotide sequence: TGTGCCAGCAGCTTAGCACTCTGGGAGGGTGAAGCTTTCTTT. The chain is built from TRBV7-2 and TRBJ1-1; the D is unclear. Germline CDR1 and CDR2: SGHTA and FQGNSA. This CDR3 contains 14 residues. Trimming shortened V by 0 bases and J by 7 bases, and 12 bases separated the two germline ends.

The genes are TRBV4-3 and TRBJ1-2; 9 bases match TRBD1. V gave up 1 base and J gave up 3 bases; unmatched junction bases: 0. The CDR3 totals 14 residues. The germline CDR1 and CDR2 sequences are LGHNA and YSLEER. The CDR3 loop reads CASSQGTGDYGYTF. The DNA of the CDR3 is TGCGCCAGCAGCCAAGGGACAGGGGACTATGGCTACACCTTC.

V usage is TRBV9 and J usage is TRBJ2-7, with D possibly TRBD2 on 6 matching bases. The CDR3 length is 15 residues. V shed 0 bases and J shed 3 bases, with 13 bases lying between them. From germline, CDR1 is SGDLS and CDR2 YYNGEE. The CDR3 sequence is CASSVGSGGVYEQYF. For the CDR3, the DNA is TGTGCCAGCAGCGTAGGGTCCGGGGGAGTCTACGAGCAGTACTTC.